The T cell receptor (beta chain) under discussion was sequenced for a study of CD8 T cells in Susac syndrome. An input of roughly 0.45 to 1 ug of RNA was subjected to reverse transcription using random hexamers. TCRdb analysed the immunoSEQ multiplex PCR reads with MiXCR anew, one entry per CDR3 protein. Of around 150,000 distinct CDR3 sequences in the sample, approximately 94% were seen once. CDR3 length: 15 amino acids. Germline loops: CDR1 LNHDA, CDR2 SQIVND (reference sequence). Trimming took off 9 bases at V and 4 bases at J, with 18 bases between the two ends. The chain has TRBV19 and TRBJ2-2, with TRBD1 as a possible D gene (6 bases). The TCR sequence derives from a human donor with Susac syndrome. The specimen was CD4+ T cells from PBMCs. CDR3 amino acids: CASNLRGLSTGELFF. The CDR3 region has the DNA TGTGCCAGCAATCTCAGGGGTTTAAGCACCGGGGAGCTGTTTTTT.